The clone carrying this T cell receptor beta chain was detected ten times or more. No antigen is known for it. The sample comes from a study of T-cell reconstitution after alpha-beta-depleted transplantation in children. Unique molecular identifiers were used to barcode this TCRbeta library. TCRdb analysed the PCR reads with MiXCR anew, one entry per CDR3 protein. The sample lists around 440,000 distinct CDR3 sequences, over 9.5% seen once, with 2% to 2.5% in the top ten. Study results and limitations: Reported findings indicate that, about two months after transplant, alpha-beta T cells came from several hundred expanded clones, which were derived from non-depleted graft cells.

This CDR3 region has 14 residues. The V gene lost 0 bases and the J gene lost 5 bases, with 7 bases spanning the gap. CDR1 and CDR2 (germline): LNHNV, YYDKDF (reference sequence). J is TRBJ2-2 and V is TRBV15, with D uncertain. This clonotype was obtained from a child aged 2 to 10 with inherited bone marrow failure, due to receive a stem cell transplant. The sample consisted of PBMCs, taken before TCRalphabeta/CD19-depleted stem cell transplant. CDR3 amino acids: CATSRERNTGELFF. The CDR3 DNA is TGTGCCACCAGCAGAGAAAGGAATACCGGGGAGCTGTTTTTT.